This is a list of T cell receptor beta chains from one sample in a study of graft-versus-host responses after intestinal transplantation. Antigens for these TCRs are unknown. Here immunoSEQ multiplex PCR was the method, and the copy in TCRdb shows in-frame clones only, minus some. This table holds nearly 110,000 clones, 87% found once. Material: unstimulated CD4+ T cells sorted from spleen or lymph node cells, obtained before transplant. The receptors come from a human donor who was the organ donor for an intestinal transplant. The CDR3 runs from the conserved cysteine through the conserved F or W. Fields, in order: clone size, V gene, D gene, J gene, CDR3 protein, CDR3 DNA. The D gene is left open where the match is weak. Size values are once, few and many counts, or a class for expanded clones, and some rows have none.

clone_size: -
v_call: TRBV6-1
d_call: -
j_call: TRBJ2-3
cdr3_aa: CASSDWGMTDTQYF
cdr3_nt: TGTGCCAGCAGTGATTGGGGTATGACAGATACGCAGTATTTT

clone_size: -
v_call: TRBV19
d_call: -
j_call: TRBJ1-3
cdr3_aa: CASSTYLTPGNTIYF
cdr3_nt: TGTGCCAGTAGTACGTACCTGACTCCCGGAAACACCATATATTTT

clone_size: few
v_call: TRBV7-3
d_call: -
j_call: TRBJ1-2
cdr3_aa: CASSFGQGAGYTF
cdr3_nt: TGTGCCAGCAGCTTCGGGCAGGGTGCTGGCTACACCTTC

clone_size: -
v_call: TRBV19
d_call: TRBD2
j_call: TRBJ2-2
cdr3_aa: CASSISVDGGRTGELFF
cdr3_nt: TGTGCCAGTAGTATTTCGGTGGATGGCGGGAGAACCGGGGAGCTGTTTTTT

clone_size: once
v_call: TRBV1
d_call: -
j_call: TRBJ2-1
cdr3_aa: CTSSPQSAGVLNEQFF
cdr3_nt: TGCACCAGCAGTCCACAGAGTGCGGGAGTACTCAATGAGCAGTTCTTC

clone_size: -
v_call: TRBV9
d_call: -
j_call: TRBJ1-5
cdr3_aa: CASSVGDEGPQHF
cdr3_nt: TGTGCCAGCAGCGTAGGAGACGAAGGGCCCCAGCATTTT

clone_size: few
v_call: TRBV6-6
d_call: -
j_call: TRBJ1-4
cdr3_aa: CASSYRGDEKLFF
cdr3_nt: TGTGCCAGCAGTTACAGAGGGGATGAAAAACTGTTTTTT

clone_size: -
v_call: TRBV19
d_call: TRBD2
j_call: TRBJ2-7
cdr3_aa: CASSGLAGGRYEQYF
cdr3_nt: TGTGCCAGTAGTGGACTAGCGGGGGGACGCTACGAGCAGTACTTC

clone_size: -
v_call: TRBV6-6
d_call: -
j_call: TRBJ2-1
cdr3_aa: CASSEEFRLFNEQFF
cdr3_nt: TGTGCCAGCAGCGAAGAGTTCCGATTATTCAATGAGCAGTTCTTC

clone_size: -
v_call: TRBV7-6
d_call: -
j_call: TRBJ1-5
cdr3_aa: CASSPVGGNQPQHF
cdr3_nt: TGTGCCAGCAGCCCCGTGGGAGGCAATCAGCCCCAGCATTTT

clone_size: -
v_call: TRBV28
d_call: TRBD1
j_call: TRBJ1-1
cdr3_aa: CASRRDRGLTEAFF
cdr3_nt: TGTGCCAGCAGACGGGACAGGGGGCTCACTGAAGCTTTCTTT

clone_size: -
v_call: TRBV7-2
d_call: -
j_call: TRBJ2-1
cdr3_aa: CASSLAVGSYEQFF
cdr3_nt: TGTGCCAGCAGCTTAGCGGTTGGTAGCTATGAGCAGTTCTTC

clone_size: -
v_call: TRBV2
d_call: TRBD1
j_call: TRBJ2-7
cdr3_aa: CASSRQGAAHEQYF
cdr3_nt: TGTGCCAGCAGTAGACAGGGGGCAGCCCACGAGCAGTACTTC

clone_size: -
v_call: TRBV11-3
d_call: -
j_call: TRBJ2-7
cdr3_aa: CASSLDQRRFMFF
cdr3_nt: TGTGCCAGCAGCTTAGATCAACGGCGCTTTATGTTCTTC

clone_size: -
v_call: TRBV2
d_call: TRBD1
j_call: TRBJ2-2
cdr3_aa: CASNFDRGPGELFF
cdr3_nt: TGTGCCAGCAATTTTGACAGGGGCCCCGGGGAGCTGTTTTTT

clone_size: -
v_call: TRBV7-2
d_call: -
j_call: TRBJ2-3
cdr3_aa: CASSPKYGVSTDTQYF
cdr3_nt: TGTGCCAGCAGCCCTAAATACGGGGTTAGCACAGATACGCAGTATTTT

clone_size: once
v_call: TRBV7-3
d_call: -
j_call: TRBJ1-1
cdr3_aa: CASSSQMNTEAFF
cdr3_nt: TGTGCCAGCAGCTCACAGATGAACACTGAAGCTTTCTTT

clone_size: -
v_call: TRBV30
d_call: TRBD2
j_call: TRBJ2-1
cdr3_aa: CASKGASGSSYNEQFF
cdr3_nt: TGTGCCTCAAAAGGGGCTAGCGGGAGCTCCTACAATGAGCAGTTCTTC

clone_size: -
v_call: TRBV5-5
d_call: -
j_call: TRBJ2-7
cdr3_aa: CASSQSTGPVYEQYF
cdr3_nt: TGTGCCAGCAGCCAAAGTACGGGGCCGGTGTACGAGCAGTACTTC

clone_size: once
v_call: TRBV4-2
d_call: -
j_call: TRBJ1-2
cdr3_aa: CASSQGGSGTGRDGYTF
cdr3_nt: TGTGCCAGCAGCCAAGGAGGTTCGGGGACGGGTAGAGATGGCTACACCTTC

clone_size: -
v_call: TRBV5-6
d_call: -
j_call: TRBJ1-2
cdr3_aa: CASSSRGYGYTF
cdr3_nt: TGTGCCAGCAGCAGCCGTGGCTATGGCTACACCTTC

clone_size: -
v_call: TRBV7-9
d_call: -
j_call: TRBJ1-5
cdr3_aa: CASSLGTPGVSNQPQHF
cdr3_nt: TGTGCCAGCAGCTTAGGGACCCCTGGGGTGAGCAATCAGCCCCAGCATTTT

clone_size: -
v_call: TRBV2
d_call: TRBD1
j_call: TRBJ2-4
cdr3_aa: CASGPQGGKAKNIQYF
cdr3_nt: TGTGCCAGCGGCCCACAGGGGGGAAAAGCCAAAAACATTCAGTACTTC